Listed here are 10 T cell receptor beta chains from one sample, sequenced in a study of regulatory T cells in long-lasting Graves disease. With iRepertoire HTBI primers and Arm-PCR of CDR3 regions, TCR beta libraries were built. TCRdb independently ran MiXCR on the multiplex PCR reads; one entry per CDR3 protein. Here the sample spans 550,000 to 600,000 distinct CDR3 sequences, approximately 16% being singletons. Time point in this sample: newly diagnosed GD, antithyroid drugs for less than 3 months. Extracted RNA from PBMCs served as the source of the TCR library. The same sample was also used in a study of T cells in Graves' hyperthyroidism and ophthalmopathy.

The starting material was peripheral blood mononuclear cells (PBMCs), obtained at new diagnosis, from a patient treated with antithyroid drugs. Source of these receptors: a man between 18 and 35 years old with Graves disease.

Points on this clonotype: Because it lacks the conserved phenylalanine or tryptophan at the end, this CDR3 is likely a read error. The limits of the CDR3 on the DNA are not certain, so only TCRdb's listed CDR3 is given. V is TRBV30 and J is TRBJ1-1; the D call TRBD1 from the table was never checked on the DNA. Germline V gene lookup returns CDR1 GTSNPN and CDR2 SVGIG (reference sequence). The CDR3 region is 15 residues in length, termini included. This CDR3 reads CAWSPESGTHLLSFL.

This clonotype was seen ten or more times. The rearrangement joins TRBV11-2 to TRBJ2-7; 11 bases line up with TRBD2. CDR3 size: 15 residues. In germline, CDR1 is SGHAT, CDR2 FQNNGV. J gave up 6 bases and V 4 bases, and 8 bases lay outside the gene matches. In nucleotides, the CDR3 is TGTGCCAGCAGCTGGCGACTAGCGGGACGCCTCGAGCAGTACTTC. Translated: CASSWRLAGRLEQYF.

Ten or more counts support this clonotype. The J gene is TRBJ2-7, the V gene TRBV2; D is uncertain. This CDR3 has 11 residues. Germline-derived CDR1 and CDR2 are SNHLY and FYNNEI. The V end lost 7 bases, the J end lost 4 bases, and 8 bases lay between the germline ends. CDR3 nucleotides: TGTGCCAGCAAAAGCCCTTACGAGCAGTACTTC. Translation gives CASKSPYEQYF.

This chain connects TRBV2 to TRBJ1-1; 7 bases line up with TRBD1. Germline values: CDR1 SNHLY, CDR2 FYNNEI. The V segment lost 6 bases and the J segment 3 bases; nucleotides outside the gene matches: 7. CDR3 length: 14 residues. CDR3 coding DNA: TGTGCCAGCAGAGGGAGGGGGCTGTACACTGAAGCTTTCTTT. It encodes CASRGRGLYTEAFF.

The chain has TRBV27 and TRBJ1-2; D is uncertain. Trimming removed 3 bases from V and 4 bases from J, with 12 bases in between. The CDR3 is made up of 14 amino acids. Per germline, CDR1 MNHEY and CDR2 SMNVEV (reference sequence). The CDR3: CASSLGRAFYGYTF. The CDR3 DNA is TGTGCCAGCAGTTTGGGCCGGGCCTTCTATGGCTACACCTTC.

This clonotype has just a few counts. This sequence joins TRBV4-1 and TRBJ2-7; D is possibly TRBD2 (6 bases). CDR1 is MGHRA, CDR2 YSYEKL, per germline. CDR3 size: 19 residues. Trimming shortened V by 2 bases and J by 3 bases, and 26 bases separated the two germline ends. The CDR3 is CASSQNTAVLTSLDYEQYF. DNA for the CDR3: TGCGCCAGCAGCCAAAATACGGCAGTACTTACTAGCTTGGACTACGAGCAGTACTTC.

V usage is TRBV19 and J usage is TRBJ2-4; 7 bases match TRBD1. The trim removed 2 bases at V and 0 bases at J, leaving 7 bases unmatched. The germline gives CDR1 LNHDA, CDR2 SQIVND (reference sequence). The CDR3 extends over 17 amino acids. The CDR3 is CASSIRDRVIAKNIQYF. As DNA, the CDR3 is TGTGCCAGTAGTATACGCGACAGGGTAATAGCCAAAAACATTCAGTACTTC.

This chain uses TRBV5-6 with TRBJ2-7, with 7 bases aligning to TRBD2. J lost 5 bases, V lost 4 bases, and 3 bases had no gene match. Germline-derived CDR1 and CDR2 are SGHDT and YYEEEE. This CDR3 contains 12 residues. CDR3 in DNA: TGTGCCAGCAGCACCCTAGCGGACGAGCAGTACTTC. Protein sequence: CASSTLADEQYF.

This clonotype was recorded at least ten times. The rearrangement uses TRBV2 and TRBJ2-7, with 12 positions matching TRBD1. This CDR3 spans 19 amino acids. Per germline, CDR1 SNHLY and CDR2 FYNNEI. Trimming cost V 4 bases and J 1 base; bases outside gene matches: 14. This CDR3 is CASSVPGQGAQVLSYEQYF. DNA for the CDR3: TGTGCCAGCAGTGTCCCGGGACAGGGGGCGCAGGTCCTTTCCTACGAGCAGTACTTC.

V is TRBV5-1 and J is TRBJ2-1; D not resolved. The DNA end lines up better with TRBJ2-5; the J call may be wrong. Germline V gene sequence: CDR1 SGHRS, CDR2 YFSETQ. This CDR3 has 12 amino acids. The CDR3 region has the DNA TGCGCCAGCAGCTTCAGGTGGGAGACCCAGTACTTC. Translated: CASSFRWETQYF.